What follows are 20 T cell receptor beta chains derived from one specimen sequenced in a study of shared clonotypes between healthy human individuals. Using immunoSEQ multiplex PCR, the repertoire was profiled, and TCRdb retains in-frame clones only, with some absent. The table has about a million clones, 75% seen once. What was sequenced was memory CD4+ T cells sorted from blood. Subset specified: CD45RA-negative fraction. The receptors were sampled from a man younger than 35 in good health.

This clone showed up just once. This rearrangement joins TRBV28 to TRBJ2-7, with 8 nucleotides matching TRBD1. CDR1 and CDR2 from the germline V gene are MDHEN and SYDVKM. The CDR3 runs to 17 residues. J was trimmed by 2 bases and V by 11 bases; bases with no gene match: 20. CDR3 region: CASNRDRIINRAYEQYF. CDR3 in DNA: TGTGCCTCCAACCGGGACAGGATTATAAACCGTGCCTACGAGCAGTACTTC.

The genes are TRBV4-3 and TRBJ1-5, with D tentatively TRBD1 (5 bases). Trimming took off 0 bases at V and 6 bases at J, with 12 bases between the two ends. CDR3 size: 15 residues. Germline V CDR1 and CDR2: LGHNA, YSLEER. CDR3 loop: CASSQDAGFSQPQHF. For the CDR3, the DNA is TGCGCCAGCAGCCAAGATGCAGGGTTTTCTCAGCCCCAGCATTTT.

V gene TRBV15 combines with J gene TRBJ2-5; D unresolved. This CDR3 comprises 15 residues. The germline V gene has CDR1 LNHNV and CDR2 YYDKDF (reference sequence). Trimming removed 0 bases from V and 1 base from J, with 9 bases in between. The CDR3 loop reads CATSRDPDSQETQYF. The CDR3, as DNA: TGTGCCACCAGCAGAGATCCTGACTCCCAAGAGACCCAGTACTTC.

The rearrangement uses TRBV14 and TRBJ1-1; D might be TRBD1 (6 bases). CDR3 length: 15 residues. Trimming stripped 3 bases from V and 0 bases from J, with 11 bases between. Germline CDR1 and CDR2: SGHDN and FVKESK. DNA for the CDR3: TGTGCCAGCAGCCACAGGACAGTTTTGAACACTGAAGCTTTCTTT. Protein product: CASSHRTVLNTEAFF. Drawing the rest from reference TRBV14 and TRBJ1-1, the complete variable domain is EAGVTQFPSHSVIEKGQTVTLRCDPISGHDNLYWYRRVMGKEIKFLLHFVKESKQDESGMPNNRFLAERTGGTYSTLKVQPAELEDSGVYFCASSHRTVLNTEAFFGQGTRLTVV.

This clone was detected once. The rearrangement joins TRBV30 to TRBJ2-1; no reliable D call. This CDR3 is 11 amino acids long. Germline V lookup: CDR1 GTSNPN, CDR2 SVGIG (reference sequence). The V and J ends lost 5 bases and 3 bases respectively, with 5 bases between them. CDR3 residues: CAWEIYNEQFF. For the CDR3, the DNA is TGTGCCTGGGAGATCTACAATGAGCAGTTCTTC. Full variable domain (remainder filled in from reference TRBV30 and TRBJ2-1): SQTIHQWPATLVQPVGSPLSLECTVEGTSNPNLYWYRQAAGRGLQLLFYSVGIGQISSEVPQNLSASRPQDRQFILSSKKLLLSDSGFYLCAWEIYNEQFFGPGTRLTVL.

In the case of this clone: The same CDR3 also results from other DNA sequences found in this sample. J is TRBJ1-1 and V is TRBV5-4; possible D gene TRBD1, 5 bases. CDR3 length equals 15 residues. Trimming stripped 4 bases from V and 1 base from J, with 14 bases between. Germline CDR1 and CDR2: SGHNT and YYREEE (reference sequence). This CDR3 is CASSRDGPQNTEAFF. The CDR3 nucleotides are TGTGCCAGCAGCCGGGACGGGCCCCAGAACACTGAAGCTTTCTTT.

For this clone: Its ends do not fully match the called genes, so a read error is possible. The CDR3 here is CSAVPSEF. Here the CDR3 DNA reads TGCAGCGCTGTACCCAGCGAATTT. The chain employs TRBV29-1 and TRBJ1-6, with no clear D. CDR3 length equals 8 residues. The germline V gene has CDR1 SQVTM and CDR2 ANQGSEA.

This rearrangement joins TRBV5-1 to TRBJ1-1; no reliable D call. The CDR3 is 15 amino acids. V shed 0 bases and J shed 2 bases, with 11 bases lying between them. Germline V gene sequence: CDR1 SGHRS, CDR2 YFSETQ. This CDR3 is CASSLAWQRNTEAFF. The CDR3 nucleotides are TGCGCCAGCAGCTTGGCGTGGCAGCGAAACACTGAAGCTTTCTTT.

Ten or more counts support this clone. The CDR3 DNA reads TGTGCCAGCAGTGACGGGTCGCTAGAAGCTTTCTTT. It translates to CASSDGSLEAFF. J is TRBJ1-1 and V is TRBV6-6; D remains ambiguous. CDR1 is MNHNY, CDR2 SVGAGI, per germline (reference sequence). V shed 5 bases and J shed 8 bases, with 12 bases lying between them. CDR3 length equals 12 residues.

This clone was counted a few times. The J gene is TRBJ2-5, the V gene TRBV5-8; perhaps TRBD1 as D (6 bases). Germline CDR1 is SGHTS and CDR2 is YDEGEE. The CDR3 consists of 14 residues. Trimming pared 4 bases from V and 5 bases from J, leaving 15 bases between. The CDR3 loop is CASSRYRVEETQYF. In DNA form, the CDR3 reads TGTGCCAGCAGCCGTTACAGGGTGGAGGAGACCCAGTACTTC.

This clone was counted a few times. The CDR3 DNA is TGTGCCAGCAGCCGATTAGCGGGAGTAGAAGGGCAGTTCTTC. Translation gives CASSRLAGVEGQFF. This rearrangement joins TRBV7-9 to TRBJ2-1, with 9 nucleotides matching TRBD2. This CDR3 is built from 14 residues. V lost 5 bases, J lost 12 bases, and 11 bases stayed unmatched. Germline V lookup: CDR1 SEHNR, CDR2 FQNEAQ (reference sequence).

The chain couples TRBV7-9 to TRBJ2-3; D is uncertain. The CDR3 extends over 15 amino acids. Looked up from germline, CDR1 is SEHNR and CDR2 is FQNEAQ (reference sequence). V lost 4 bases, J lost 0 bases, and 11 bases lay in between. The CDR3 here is CASSWEGLSTDTQYF. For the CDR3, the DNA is TGTGCCAGCAGCTGGGAAGGCTTGAGCACAGATACGCAGTATTTT.

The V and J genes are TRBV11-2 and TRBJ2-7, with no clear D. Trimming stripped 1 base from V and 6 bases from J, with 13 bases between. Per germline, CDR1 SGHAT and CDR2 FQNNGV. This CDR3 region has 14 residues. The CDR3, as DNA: TGTGCCAGCAGCTTAGGGGAAGGGTTGGGCGAGCAGTACTTC. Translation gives CASSLGEGLGEQYF.

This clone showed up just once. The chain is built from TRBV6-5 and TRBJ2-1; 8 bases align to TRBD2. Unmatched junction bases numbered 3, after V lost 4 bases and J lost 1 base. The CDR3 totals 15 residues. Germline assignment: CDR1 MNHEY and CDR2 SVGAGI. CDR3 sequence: CASSFLAGSYNEQFF. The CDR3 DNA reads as TGTGCCAGCAGTTTTCTAGCGGGTTCCTACAATGAGCAGTTCTTC.

CDR3 protein: CASSSPGRPTEAFF. The CDR3 DNA follows: TGTGCCAGCAGCTCTCCGGGACGTCCCACTGAAGCTTTCTTT. The chain has TRBV5-4 and TRBJ1-1, with D possibly being TRBD1 (5 bases). This CDR3 comprises 14 residues. The V and J ends lost 3 bases and 4 bases respectively, with 13 bases between them. Germline values: CDR1 SGHNT, CDR2 YYREEE (reference sequence).

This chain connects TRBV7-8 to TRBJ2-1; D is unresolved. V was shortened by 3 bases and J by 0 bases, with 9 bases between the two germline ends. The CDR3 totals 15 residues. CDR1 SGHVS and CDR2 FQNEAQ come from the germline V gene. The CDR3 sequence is CASSFGVISYNEQFF. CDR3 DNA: TGTGCCAGCAGCTTTGGTGTCATCTCCTACAATGAGCAGTTCTTC. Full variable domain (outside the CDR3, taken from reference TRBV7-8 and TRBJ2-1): GAGVSQSPRYKVAKRGQDVALRCDPISGHVSLFWYQQALGQGPEFLTYFQNEAQLDKSGLPSDRFFAERPEGSVSTLKIQRTQQEDSAVYLCASSFGVISYNEQFFGPGTRLTVL.

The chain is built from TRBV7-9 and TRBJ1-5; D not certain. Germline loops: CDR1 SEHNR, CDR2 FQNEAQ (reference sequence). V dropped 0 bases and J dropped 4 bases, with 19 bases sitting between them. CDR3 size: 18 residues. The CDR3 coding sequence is TGTGCCAGCAGCTTAGCGCCTAAGGCCGGGGTTACAAATCAGCCCCAGCATTTT. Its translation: CASSLAPKAGVTNQPQHF.

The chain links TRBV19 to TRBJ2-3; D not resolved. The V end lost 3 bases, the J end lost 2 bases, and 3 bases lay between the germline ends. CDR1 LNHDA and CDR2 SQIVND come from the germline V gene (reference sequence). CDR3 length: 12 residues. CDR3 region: CASSMATDTQYF. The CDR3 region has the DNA TGTGCCAGTAGTATGGCCACAGATACGCAGTATTTT.

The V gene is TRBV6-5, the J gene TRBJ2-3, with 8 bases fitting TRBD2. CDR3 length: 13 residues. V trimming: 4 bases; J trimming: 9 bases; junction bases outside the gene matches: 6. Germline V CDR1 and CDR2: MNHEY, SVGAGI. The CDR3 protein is CASSSMSGGTQYF. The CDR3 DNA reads TGTGCCAGCAGTTCGATGAGCGGGGGCACGCAGTATTTT.

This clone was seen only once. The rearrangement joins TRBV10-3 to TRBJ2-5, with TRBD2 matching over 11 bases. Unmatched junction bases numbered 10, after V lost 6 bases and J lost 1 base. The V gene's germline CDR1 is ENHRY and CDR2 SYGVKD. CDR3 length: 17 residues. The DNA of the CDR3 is TGTGCCATCAGAGGTGCCCTAGCGGGGGGAAGCCAAGAGACCCAGTACTTC. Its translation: CAIRGALAGGSQETQYF.